This T cell receptor beta chain was sequenced during a study of blood T cells in healthy people across ages. Study background: Template switching captured about one barcoded beta molecule per two T cells. Broader study findings: Investigators treated diversity estimates from one million T cells as underestimates. There was a strong correlation between TCR beta diversity and naive T cell percentage.

The CDR3 covers 15 residues. The germline V and J ends were trimmed by 1 base and 7 bases, with 11 bases remaining between them. Alongside a J-beta primer mix, a sample-barcoded 5' primer served in a second PCR lasting about 7 to 11 cycles. Using its own MiXCR run on the 5' RACE reads, TCRdb lists one record per CDR3 protein. Of 800,000 or so distinct CDR3 sequences listed, around 50% are singletons. About this clonotype itself: What it binds is not known.

Input material: blood. The V gene is TRBV12-3 or TRBV12-4, the J gene TRBJ1-6; a possible D gene is TRBD1 (6 bases). The clonotype was recovered from a man at least 80 years old in good health. The CDR3 loop reads CASSLGSQGNSPLHF. In DNA, the CDR3 is TGTGCCAGCAGTTTAGGCAGCCAGGGGAATTCACCCCTCCACTTT.